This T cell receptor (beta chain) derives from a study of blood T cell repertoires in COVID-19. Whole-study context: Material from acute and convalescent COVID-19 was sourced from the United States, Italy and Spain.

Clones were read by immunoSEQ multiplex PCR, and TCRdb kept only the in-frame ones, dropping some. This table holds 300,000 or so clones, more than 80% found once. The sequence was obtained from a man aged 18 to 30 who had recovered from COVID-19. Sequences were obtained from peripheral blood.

CDR3 region: CASSPMDRGEQYF. The DNA for the CDR3 is TGTGCCAGCTCACCTATGGACAGGGGCGAGCAGTACTTC. The V call is TRBV18, the J call TRBJ2-7, with 9 bases that match TRBD1. Unmatched junction bases numbered 3, after V lost 3 bases and J lost 6 bases. This CDR3 has 13 amino acids. Germline V gene lookup returns CDR1 KGHSH and CDR2 LQKENI.